The clone carrying this TCR beta chain was counted between two and nine times. The antigen remains unidentified. These data originate in a study of cytomegalovirus exposure and HLA in healthy donors. Findings of the study overall: For most subjects, TCR beta sequences were reported to predict HLA-A and HLA-B alleles with accuracy. In a later analysis, across HLA loci, associated TCR counts were highest for DRB1, lowest for HLA-C. Being productive about 90% or about 30% of the time was typical of most TCR beta V segments in an earlier analysis. Only CMV serostatus was available as immune exposure information.

The PCR contained 60 Vbeta and 13 Jbeta primers. Produced via immunoSEQ multiplex PCR; TCRdb's table is partial and in-frame only. The sample includes approximately 120,000 clones, about 80% seen only once; the top ten take around 2%. This CDR3 has 15 amino acids. V lost 4 bases to trimming and J lost 8 bases; unmatched junction nucleotides: 12. Germline V lookup: CDR1 MNHNY, CDR2 SVGAGI (reference sequence). The receptor comes from a human donor in good health. The chain links TRBV6-6 to TRBJ1-2; 8 bases are shared with TRBD1. The sequenced material came from PBMCs. Written as DNA, the CDR3 is TGTGCCAGCAGTTTCAGGGGGCAGTATGTAAACGGCTACACCTTC. It encodes CASSFRGQYVNGYTF.